The sequence of this T cell receptor beta chain was determined in a study of blood T cell repertoires in COVID-19. As processed by the authors: Amplification of reference gene primers was used by the study to estimate nucleated cell counts. Method: immunoSEQ multiplex PCR; TCRdb's copy keeps in-frame clones and lacks some. V, J and clone size are taken as reported in that table, and D and trimming were inferred from the DNA itself. Among more than 45,000 clones, roughly 87% were seen once, and the ten largest hold around a sixth. Looked up from germline, CDR1 is SGHVS and CDR2 is FQNEAQ. V was cut by 1 base and J by 3 bases, with 18 bases left in between. The CDR3 contains 17 residues.

Source material: peripheral blood. The gene calls are TRBV7-8 and TRBJ2-5, with TRBD1 as a possible D gene (5 bases). The receptor was isolated from a human donor with active COVID-19. The donor label of this sample is uncertain. CDR3 residues: CASSLERPGLQKETQYF. DNA of the CDR3: TGTGCCAGCAGCTTAGAACGGCCAGGGCTCCAGAAAGAGACCCAGTACTTC.